The 9 T cell receptor beta chains reported below all come from one sample, sequenced in a study of blood T cell repertoires in COVID-19. TCRdb's table, derived via immunoSEQ multiplex PCR, lists solely in-frame clones and lacks some. The sample has some 64,000 clones, about 78% seen once. Sequenced: peripheral blood. The receptors stem from a man older than 75 with active or convalescent COVID-19.

This sequence joins TRBV7-9 and TRBJ2-1; possible D gene TRBD1, 6 bases. The CDR3 has 14 amino acids. Germline V gene sequence: CDR1 SEHNR, CDR2 FQNEAQ (reference sequence). The germline V and J ends were trimmed by 11 bases and 2 bases, with 16 bases remaining between them. The CDR3 reads CAGDGQTTYNEQFF. The CDR3 coding sequence is TGTGCCGGAGACGGACAGACTACCTACAATGAGCAGTTCTTC.

J is TRBJ1-1 and V is TRBV10-3; 11 bases are shared with TRBD1. V dropped 7 bases and J dropped 4; count of bases not matched to a gene: 5. The CDR3 is 14 amino acids. Germline V gives CDR1 ENHRY, CDR2 SYGVKD. This CDR3 is CAINGQGASTEAFF. The CDR3 region has the DNA TGTGCCATCAATGGACAGGGGGCGAGCACTGAAGCTTTCTTT.

This clone occurred a few times. The rearrangement joins TRBV7-2 to TRBJ2-5, with 12 positions matching TRBD2. Germline V gene data show CDR1 as SGHTA and CDR2 as FQGNSA. The V segment lost 4 bases and the J segment 0 bases; nucleotides outside the gene matches: 0. The CDR3 has 15 amino acids. The CDR3 sequence is CASSWTSGNQETQYF. CDR3 nucleotides: TGTGCCAGCAGCTGGACTAGCGGGAACCAAGAGACCCAGTACTTC.

The rearrangement joins TRBV6-5 to TRBJ2-5; possibly TRBD2 for D (5 bases). V lost 5 bases and J 5 bases, leaving 12 bases between the germline ends. The germline V gene encodes CDR1 MNHEY and CDR2 SVGAGI. This CDR3 has 13 residues. The CDR3 DNA follows: TGTGCCAGCAGTCCTAGCTCTTTCGAGACCCAGTACTTC. The encoded protein is CASSPSSFETQYF.

The chain couples TRBV18 to TRBJ2-3, with D uncertain. The germline gives CDR1 KGHSH, CDR2 LQKENI. This CDR3 has 14 amino acids. V lost 2 bases, J lost 2 bases, and 8 bases lay in between. CDR3 residues: CASSPGTFTDTQYF. CDR3 DNA sequence: TGTGCCAGCTCACCAGGCACCTTCACAGATACGCAGTATTTT.

This clone was observed a handful of times. The chain combines TRBV3-1 (or the pseudogene TRBV3-2) with TRBJ2-5, with 12 bases matching TRBD2. The V segment lost 2 bases and the J segment 5 bases; nucleotides outside the gene matches: 0. This CDR3 has 14 amino acids. CDR1 LGHDT and CDR2 YNNKEL come from the germline V gene (reference sequence). CDR3 coding DNA: TGTGCCAGCAGCCAACTAGCGGGGGGGGAGACCCAGTACTTC. Residues: CASSQLAGGETQYF.

The V gene is TRBV29-1, the J gene TRBJ1-5; possibly TRBD1 for D (6 bases). V lost 4 bases, J lost 5 bases, and 9 bases lay in between. Germline CDR1 and CDR2: SQVTM and ANQGSEA. The CDR3 length is 12 residues. The DNA for the CDR3 is TGCAGCGTTGCAGGGGCCGATCAGCCCCAGCATTTT. Its translation is CSVAGADQPQHF.

V gene TRBV7-2 combines with J gene TRBJ2-3; 11 bases map to TRBD2. The germline gives CDR1 SGHTA, CDR2 FQGNSA. The CDR3 has 17 residues. The V segment lost 4 bases and the J segment 3 bases; nucleotides outside the gene matches: 9. CDR3 region: CASSSRLAGIGTDTQYF. DNA of the CDR3: TGTGCCAGCAGCTCCCGACTAGCGGGAATCGGAACAGATACGCAGTATTTT.

The rearrangement uses TRBV6-5 and TRBJ2-5, with D maybe TRBD2 (7 bases). CDR1 and CDR2 from the germline V gene are MNHEY and SVGAGI. The CDR3 has 12 residues. The V end lost 8 bases, the J end lost 4 bases, and 11 bases lay between the germline ends. The CDR3 loop reads CASGGAGETQYF. DNA of the CDR3: TGTGCCAGCGGGGGGGCCGGAGAGACCCAGTACTTC.